This TCR beta chain stems from a study of T cell responses to AZD1222 COVID-19 vaccine. In its sample, this clone was seen a few times. TCRdb's copy holds only in-frame clones and misses some; the assay was immunoSEQ multiplex PCR. This sample yields 130,000 to 150,000 clones, of which around nine tenths are seen a single time; around 1.7% belongs to the top ten. The V end was cut by 4 bases, the J end by 5 bases, with 12 bases between. From germline, CDR1 is SGHTS and CDR2 YDEGEE. The CDR3 covers 13 residues. The source was peripheral blood, collected on day 0 of AZD1222 vaccination. The TCR was taken from an adult in good health. This chain joins TRBV5-8 and TRBJ1-2, with D unresolved. Here the CDR3 reads CASSRTEGYGYTF. In DNA form, the CDR3 reads TGTGCCAGCAGCCGGACCGAGGGTTATGGCTACACCTTC.